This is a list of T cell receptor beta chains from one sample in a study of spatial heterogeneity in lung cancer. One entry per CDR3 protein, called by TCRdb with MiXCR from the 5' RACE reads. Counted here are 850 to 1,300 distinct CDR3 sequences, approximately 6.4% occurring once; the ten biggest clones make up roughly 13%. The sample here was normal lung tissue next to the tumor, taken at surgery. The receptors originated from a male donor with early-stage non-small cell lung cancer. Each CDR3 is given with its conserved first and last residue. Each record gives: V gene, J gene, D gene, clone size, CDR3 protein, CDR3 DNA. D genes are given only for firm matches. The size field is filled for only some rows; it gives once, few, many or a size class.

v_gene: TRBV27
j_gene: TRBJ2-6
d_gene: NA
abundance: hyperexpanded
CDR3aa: CASTRSGANVLTF
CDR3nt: TGTGCCAGCACCCGCTCCGGGGCCAACGTCCTGACTTTC

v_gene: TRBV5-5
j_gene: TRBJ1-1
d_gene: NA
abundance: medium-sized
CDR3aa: CASSVLWNTEAFF
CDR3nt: TGTGCCAGCAGCGTTCTCTGGAACACTGAAGCTTTCTTT

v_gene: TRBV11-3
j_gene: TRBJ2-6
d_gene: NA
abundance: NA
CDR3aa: CASRLDNSGANVLTF
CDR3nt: TGTGCCAGCAGGCTGGACAACTCTGGGGCCAACGTCCTGACTTTC

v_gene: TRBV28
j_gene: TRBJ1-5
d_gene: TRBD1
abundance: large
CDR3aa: CASSSQGILHNQPQHF
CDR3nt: TGTGCCAGCAGTTCACAGGGGATACTTCACAATCAGCCCCAGCATTTT

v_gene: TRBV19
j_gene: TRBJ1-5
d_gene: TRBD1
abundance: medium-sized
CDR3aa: CASIGQGWSQPQHF
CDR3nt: TGTGCCAGTATTGGACAGGGATGGTCTCAGCCCCAGCATTTT

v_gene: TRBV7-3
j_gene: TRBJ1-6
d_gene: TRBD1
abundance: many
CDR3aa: CASSVTGTGGFSPLHF
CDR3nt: TGTGCCAGCAGCGTCACCGGGACAGGGGGCTTTTCACCCCTCCACTTT

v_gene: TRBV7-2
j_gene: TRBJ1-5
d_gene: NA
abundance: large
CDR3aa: CASSLWQGRNQPQHF
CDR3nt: TGTGCCAGCAGCTTATGGCAGGGCCGTAATCAGCCCCAGCATTTT

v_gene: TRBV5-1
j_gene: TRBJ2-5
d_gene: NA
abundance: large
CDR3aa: CASSLGSSAETQYF
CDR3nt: TGCGCCAGCAGCTTGGGATCGTCGGCGGAGACCCAGTACTTC

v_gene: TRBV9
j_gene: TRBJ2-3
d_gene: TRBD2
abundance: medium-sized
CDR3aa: CASSVGGSTDTQYF
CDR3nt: TGTGCCAGCAGCGTGGGAGGGAGCACAGATACGCAGTATTTT

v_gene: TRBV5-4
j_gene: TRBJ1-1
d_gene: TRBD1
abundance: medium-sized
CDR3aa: CASSIGQGVGEAFF
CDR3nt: TGTGCCAGCAGTATTGGACAGGGGGTTGGTGAAGCTTTCTTT

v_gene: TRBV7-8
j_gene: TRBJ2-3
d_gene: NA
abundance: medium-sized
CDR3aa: CASSYTSIRADTQYF
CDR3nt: TGTGCCAGCAGCTATACTAGTATTCGGGCAGATACGCAGTATTTT

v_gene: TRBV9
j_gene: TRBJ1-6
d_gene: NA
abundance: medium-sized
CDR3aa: CASSLEATGYNSPLHF
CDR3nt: TGTGCCAGCAGCTTAGAGGCGACAGGTTATAATTCACCCCTCCACTTT

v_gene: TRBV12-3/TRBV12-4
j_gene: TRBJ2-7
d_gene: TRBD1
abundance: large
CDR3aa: CASSLTGDRKYYEQYF
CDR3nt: TGTGCCAGCAGCCTGACCGGGGACAGAAAATACTACGAGCAGTACTTC

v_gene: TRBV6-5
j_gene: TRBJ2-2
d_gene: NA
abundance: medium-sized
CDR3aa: CASSYSEGAGELFF
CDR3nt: TGTGCCAGCAGTTATTCCGAAGGGGCCGGGGAGCTGTTTTTT

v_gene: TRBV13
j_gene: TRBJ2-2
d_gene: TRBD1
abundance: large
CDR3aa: CASSARDRSTGELFF
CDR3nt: TGTGCCAGCAGCGCCCGGGACAGATCCACCGGGGAGCTGTTTTTT

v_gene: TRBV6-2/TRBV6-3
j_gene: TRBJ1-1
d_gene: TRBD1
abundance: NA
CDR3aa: CASSKQGYTEAFF
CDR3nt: TGTGCCAGCAGTAAACAGGGGTACACTGAAGCTTTCTTT

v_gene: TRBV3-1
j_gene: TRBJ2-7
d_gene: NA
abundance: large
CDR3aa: CASSQARGYEQYF
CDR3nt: TGTGCCAGCAGCCAAGCCAGGGGCTACGAGCAGTACTTC

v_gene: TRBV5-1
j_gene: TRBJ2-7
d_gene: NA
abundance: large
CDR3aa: CASSLGLYLYEQYF
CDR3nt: TGCGCCAGCAGCTTGGGGCTGTACCTCTACGAGCAGTACTTC

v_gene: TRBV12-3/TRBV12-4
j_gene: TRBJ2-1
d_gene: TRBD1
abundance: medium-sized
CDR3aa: CASRKGASGYEQFF
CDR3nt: TGTGCCAGCAGAAAGGGGGCCAGCGGCTATGAGCAGTTCTTC

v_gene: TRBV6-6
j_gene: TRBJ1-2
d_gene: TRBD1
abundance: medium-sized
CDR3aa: CASSYSKTGGDYGYTF
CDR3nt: TGTGCCAGCAGTTACTCGAAAACAGGGGGAGACTATGGCTACACCTTC

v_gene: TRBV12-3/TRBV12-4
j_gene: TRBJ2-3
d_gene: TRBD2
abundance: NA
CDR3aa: CASTFRAGSTDTQYF
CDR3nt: TGTGCCAGCACCTTCCGAGCGGGAAGCACAGATACGCAGTATTTT

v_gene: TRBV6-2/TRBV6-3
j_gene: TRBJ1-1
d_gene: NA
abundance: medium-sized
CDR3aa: CASSYSGDLRNTEAFF
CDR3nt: TGTGCCAGCAGTTACTCGGGGGATTTAAGGAACACTGAAGCTTTCTTT

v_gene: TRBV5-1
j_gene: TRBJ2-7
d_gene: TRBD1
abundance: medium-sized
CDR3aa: CASSSQGSYEQYF
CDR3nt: TGCGCCAGCAGCTCACAGGGGTCCTACGAGCAGTACTTC

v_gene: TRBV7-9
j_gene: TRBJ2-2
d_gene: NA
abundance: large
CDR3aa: CASAGNPNTGELFF
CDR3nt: TGTGCCAGCGCTGGGAATCCGAACACCGGGGAGCTGTTTTTT

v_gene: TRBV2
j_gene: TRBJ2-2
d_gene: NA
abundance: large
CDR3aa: CASSEGRGHTGELFF
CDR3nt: TGTGCCAGCAGTGAAGGCAGGGGTCACACCGGGGAGCTGTTTTTT

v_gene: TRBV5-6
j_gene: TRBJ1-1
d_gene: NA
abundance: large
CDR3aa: CASSWGPSAEAFF
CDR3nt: TGTGCCAGCAGCTGGGGGCCCTCGGCTGAAGCTTTCTTT

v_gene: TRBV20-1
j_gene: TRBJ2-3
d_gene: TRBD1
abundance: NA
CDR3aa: CSAGTAGPDTQYF
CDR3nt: TGCAGTGCTGGGACAGCAGGGCCAGATACGCAGTATTTT

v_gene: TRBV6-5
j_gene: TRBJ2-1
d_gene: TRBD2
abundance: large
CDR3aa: CASSYDSGRANEQFF
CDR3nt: TGTGCCAGCAGTTACGATAGCGGGAGGGCCAATGAGCAGTTCTTC

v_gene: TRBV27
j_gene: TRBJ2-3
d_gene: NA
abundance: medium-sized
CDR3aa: CASSFLVGGTDTQYF
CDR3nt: TGTGCCAGCAGTTTCTTGGTGGGAGGCACAGATACGCAGTATTTT

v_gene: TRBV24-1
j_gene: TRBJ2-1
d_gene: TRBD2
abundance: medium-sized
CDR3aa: CATSPGLAASYNEQFF
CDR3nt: TGTGCCACCAGTCCGGGACTAGCGGCCTCCTACAATGAGCAGTTCTTC

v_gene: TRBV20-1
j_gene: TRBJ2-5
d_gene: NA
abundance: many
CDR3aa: CSARDYRETQETQYF
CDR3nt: TGCAGTGCTAGAGATTACAGGGAAACCCAAGAGACCCAGTACTTC

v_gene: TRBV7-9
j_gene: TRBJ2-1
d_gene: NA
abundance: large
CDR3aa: CASEEQKNYNEQFF
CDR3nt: TGTGCCAGCGAGGAACAGAAAAATTACAATGAGCAGTTCTTC

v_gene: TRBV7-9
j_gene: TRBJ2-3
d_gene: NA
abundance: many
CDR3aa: CAWRSGSTDTQYF
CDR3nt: TGTGCCTGGCGGAGCGGAAGCACAGATACGCAGTATTTT

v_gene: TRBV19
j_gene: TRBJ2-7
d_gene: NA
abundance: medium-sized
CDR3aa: CASSIGDPYSYEQYF
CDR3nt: TGTGCCAGTAGTATCGGCGACCCCTACTCCTACGAGCAGTACTTC

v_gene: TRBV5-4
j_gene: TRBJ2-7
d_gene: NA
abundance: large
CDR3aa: CASSSQGGYEQYF
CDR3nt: TGTGCCAGCAGCTCCCAGGGAGGATACGAGCAGTACTTC

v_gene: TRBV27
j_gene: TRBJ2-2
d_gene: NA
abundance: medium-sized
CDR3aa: CASSSTGLNTGELFF
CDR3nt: TGTGCCAGCAGTTCCACAGGATTGAACACCGGGGAGCTGTTTTTT

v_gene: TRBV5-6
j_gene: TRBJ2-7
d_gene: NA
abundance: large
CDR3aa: CASSLRTSSYEQYF
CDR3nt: TGTGCCAGCAGCTTGAGGACAAGCTCCTACGAGCAGTACTTC

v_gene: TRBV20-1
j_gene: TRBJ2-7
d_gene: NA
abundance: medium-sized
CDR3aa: CSAKRPGLEGSYEQYF
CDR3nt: TGCAGTGCTAAAAGACCGGGACTCGAGGGGTCTTACGAGCAGTACTTC

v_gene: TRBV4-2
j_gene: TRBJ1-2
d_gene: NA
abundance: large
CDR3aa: CASSQDRTRNYGYTF
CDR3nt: TGTGCCAGCAGCCAAGACAGGACACGGAACTATGGCTACACCTTC

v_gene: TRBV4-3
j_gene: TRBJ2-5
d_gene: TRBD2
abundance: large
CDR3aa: CASSQEWPTSGGQETQYF
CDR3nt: TGCGCCAGCAGCCAAGAATGGCCGACTAGCGGGGGCCAAGAGACCCAGTACTTC

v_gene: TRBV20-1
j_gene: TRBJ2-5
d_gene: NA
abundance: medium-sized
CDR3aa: CSARGTYTRETQYF
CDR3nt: TGCAGTGCTAGGGGGACTTATACCCGCGAGACCCAGTACTTC

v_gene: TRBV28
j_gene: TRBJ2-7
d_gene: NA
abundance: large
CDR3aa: CASSFSGAYEQYF
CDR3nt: TGTGCCAGCAGTTTTTCAGGAGCCTACGAGCAGTACTTC

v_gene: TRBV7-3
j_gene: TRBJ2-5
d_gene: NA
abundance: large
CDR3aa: CASSPARSETQYF
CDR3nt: TGTGCCAGCAGCCCAGCCAGATCCGAGACCCAGTACTTC

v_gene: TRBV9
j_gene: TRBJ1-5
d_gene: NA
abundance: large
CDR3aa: CASSVGGDNQPQHF
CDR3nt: TGTGCCAGCAGCGTAGGAGGCGACAATCAGCCCCAGCATTTT

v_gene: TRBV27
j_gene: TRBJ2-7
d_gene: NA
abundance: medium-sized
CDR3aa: CASSLSVGGSYEQYF
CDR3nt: TGTGCCAGCAGTTTATCTGTGGGCGGCTCCTACGAGCAGTACTTC

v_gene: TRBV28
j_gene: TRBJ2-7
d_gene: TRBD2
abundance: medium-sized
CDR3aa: CASSLPTSGISHYEQYF
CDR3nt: TGTGCCAGCAGCCTTCCGACTAGCGGGATCTCCCACTACGAGCAGTACTTC

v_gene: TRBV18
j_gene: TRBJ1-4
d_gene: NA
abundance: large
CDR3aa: CASSPSDRTTNEKLFF
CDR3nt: TGTGCCAGCTCACCCTCTGACCGAACAACTAATGAAAAACTGTTTTTT

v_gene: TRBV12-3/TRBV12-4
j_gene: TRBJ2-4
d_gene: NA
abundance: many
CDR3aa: CASEEGPAKNIQYF
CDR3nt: TGTGCCAGCGAGGAGGGGCCTGCCAAAAACATTCAGTACTTC

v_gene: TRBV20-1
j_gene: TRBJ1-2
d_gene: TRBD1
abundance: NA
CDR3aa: CSARRRGRIYGYTF
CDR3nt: TGCAGTGCGAGGCGTAGGGGGCGGATATATGGCTACACCTTC

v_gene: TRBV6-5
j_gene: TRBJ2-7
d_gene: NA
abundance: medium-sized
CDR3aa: CASSYSRGSSYEQYF
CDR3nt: TGTGCCAGCAGTTACTCTCGGGGGAGCTCCTACGAGCAGTACTTC

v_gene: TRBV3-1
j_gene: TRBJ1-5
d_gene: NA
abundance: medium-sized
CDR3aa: CASSSRGRNQPQHF
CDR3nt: TGTGCCAGCAGCTCCCGCGGCCGCAATCAGCCCCAGCATTTT